This is a list of T cell receptor beta chains from one sample in a study of cytomegalovirus exposure and HLA in healthy donors. The protocol was immunoSEQ multiplex PCR, while the TCRdb copy is restricted to in-frame clones and leaves out a portion. The profile shows 110,000 to 150,000 clones, about 88% of them singletons. The sequencing sample was made of PBMCs. These receptors originate from a woman between 18 and 29 years old in good health and CMV-seropositive. CDR3s include the opening cysteine and the closing phenylalanine or tryptophan. The D gene is left open where the match is weak. Clone size appears in some rows only: once, few, many, or a class for an expanded clone.

j_call | clone_size | d_call | v_call | cdr3_aa | cdr3_nt
TRBJ2-5 | NA | NA | TRBV7-9 | CASSLGSLGGGKTQYF | TGTGCCAGCAGCTTAGGAAGTTTGGGGGGTGGAAAGACCCAGTACTTC
TRBJ2-4 | NA | NA | TRBV4-1 | CASSQGRVTGVAKNIQYF | TGCGCCAGCAGCCAAGGGAGGGTTACAGGGGTGGCCAAAAACATTCAGTACTTC
TRBJ2-7 | NA | TRBD2 | TRBV7-9 | CASSVQRGDLVDEQYF | TGTGCCAGCAGCGTACAGCGGGGGGATCTAGTTGACGAGCAGTACTTC
TRBJ1-1 | NA | NA | TRBV28 | CASSLSIIKVREDTEAFF | TGTGCCAGCAGTTTAAGCATTATTAAGGTCAGGGAGGACACTGAAGCTTTCTTT
TRBJ2-3 | NA | TRBD2 | TRBV6-5 | CASSLPASGRSEQYF | TGTGCCAGCAGTCTCCCGGCTAGCGGGAGATCAGAACAGTATTTT
TRBJ2-2 | NA | NA | TRBV9 | CASSVRSTGELFF | TGTGCCAGCAGCGTCAGATCCACCGGGGAGCTGTTTTTT
TRBJ1-1 | NA | NA | TRBV6-1 | CASSETPSNQGLGAFF | TGTGCCAGCAGCGAAACCCCTTCTAATCAGGGACTGGGGGCTTTCTTT
TRBJ1-2 | few | TRBD1 | TRBV18 | CASSPTGQIYGYTF | TGTGCCAGCTCACCAACGGGACAGATCTATGGCTACACCTTC
TRBJ2-1 | NA | NA | TRBV6-4 | CASSLGLAGEQFF | TGTGCCAGCAGTCTAGGCCTTGCGGGTGAGCAGTTCTTC
TRBJ2-7 | NA | NA | TRBV28 | CASSLFAGVYEQYF | TGTGCCAGCAGTTTATTCGCAGGGGTGTACGAGCAGTACTTC
TRBJ2-4 | NA | TRBD2 | TRBV27 | CASSPLTSGGVLAKNIQYF | TGTGCCAGCAGTCCGCTGACTAGCGGGGGCGTTCTAGCCAAAAACATTCAGTACTTC
TRBJ2-2 | NA | TRBD1 | TRBV19 | CASSSGPGQGPGGELFF | TGTGCCAGTAGTTCTGGGCCGGGACAGGGTCCGGGCGGGGAGCTGTTTTTT